This passage covers 24 T cell receptor beta chains from one sample sequenced in a study of blood T cell repertoires in COVID-19. Here immunoSEQ multiplex PCR was the method, and the copy in TCRdb shows in-frame clones only, minus some. Of 400,000 to 500,000 clones listed, 88% are singletons. The sequencing input was PBMCs or T cells enriched from blood (not recorded which). The receptors were sampled from a woman aged 18-30 years who had been exposed to COVID-19.

CDR3: CASSLGGPVDYGYTF. The CDR3 bases are TGTGCCAGCAGCTTGGGTGGTCCGGTGGACTATGGCTACACCTTC. The chain couples TRBV5-4 to TRBJ1-2, with D unclear. This CDR3 is 15 amino acids long. Trimming took off 0 bases at V and 3 bases at J, with 12 bases between the two ends. Germline V gives CDR1 SGHNT, CDR2 YYREEE (reference sequence).

The chain carries TRBV5-1 and TRBJ1-1; 8 nucleotides match TRBD1. Germline V gene data show CDR1 as SGHRS and CDR2 as YFSETQ. The length of the CDR3 is 14 residues. J gave up 4 bases and V 0 bases, and 2 bases lay outside the gene matches. CDR3 sequence reads: CASSLGTGFTEAFF. CDR3 bases: TGCGCCAGCAGCTTGGGGACAGGGTTCACTGAAGCTTTCTTT.

The V and J genes are TRBV7-9 and TRBJ1-5; perhaps TRBD1 as D (6 bases). The germline V gene encodes CDR1 SEHNR and CDR2 FQNEAQ (reference sequence). V was shortened by 2 bases and J by 2 bases, with 10 bases between the two germline ends. The CDR3 totals 15 residues. This CDR3 reads CASSLTGMGNQPQHF. The CDR3 DNA is TGTGCCAGCAGCTTAACAGGGATGGGCAATCAGCCCCAGCATTTT.

This clone was detected only a few times. This chain uses TRBV9 with TRBJ1-4; tentative D call: TRBD1 (5 bases). The CDR3 totals 16 residues. CDR1 is SGDLS, CDR2 YYNGEE, per germline. The germline V and J ends were trimmed by 1 base and 0 bases, with 10 bases remaining between them. This chain's CDR3 is CASSVRDSSTNEKLFF. CDR3 DNA sequence: TGTGCCAGCAGCGTAAGAGACAGTTCAACTAATGAAAAACTGTTTTTT. The full variable domain, its missing parts supplied by reference TRBV9 and TRBJ1-4, is DSGVTQTPKHLITATGQRVTLRCSPRSGDLSVYWYQQSLDQGLQFLIQYYNGEERAKGNILERFSAQQFPDLHSELNLSSLELGDSALYFCASSVRDSSTNEKLFFGSGTQLSVL.

The chain couples TRBV1 to TRBJ1-2. TRBV1 is labeled a pseudogene. This CDR3 is built from 15 residues. The CDR3 here is CTSSQDLASTGGYTF. The CDR3 bases are TGCACCAGCAGCCAAGATTTAGCCAGTACGGGGGGCTACACCTTC.

J is TRBJ2-1 and V is TRBV5-5; 9 bases agree with TRBD2. V shed 5 bases and J 3 bases; nucleotides not matched to a gene: 6. Germline-derived CDR1 and CDR2 are SGHKS and YYEKEE (reference sequence). There are 15 residues in the CDR3. The CDR3 nucleotides read TGTGCCAGCAGAATGACTAGCGGAGACTACAATGAGCAGTTCTTC. This encodes CASRMTSGDYNEQFF. The full variable domain, its missing parts supplied by reference TRBV5-5 and TRBJ2-1, is DAGVTQSPTHLIKTRGQQVTLRCSPISGHKSVSWYQQVLGQGPQFIFQYYEKEERGRGNFPDRFSARQFPNYSSELNVNALLLGDSALYLCASRMTSGDYNEQFFGPGTRLTVL.

The chain uses TRBV19 and TRBJ1-5, with D unclear. V lost 8 bases and J 0 bases, leaving 14 bases between the germline ends. The CDR3 spans 15 residues. Germline CDR1 reads LNHDA; CDR2 reads SQIVND (reference sequence). The CDR3 loop is CASDYGHYSNQPQHF. The CDR3 DNA sequence: TGTGCCAGTGACTATGGGCATTATAGCAATCAGCCCCAGCATTTT.

The chain recombines TRBV21-1 with TRBJ2-5; the DNA was not used to check the table's D call, TRBD1. TRBV21-1 is assigned pseudogene status. This CDR3 contains 18 residues. This CDR3 is CASSKAHPGQGLGETQYF. The CDR3 DNA reads as TGTGCCAGCAGCAAAGCTCATCCGGGACAGGGGCTCGGAGAGACCCAGTACTTC.

V is TRBV28 and J is TRBJ1-1; 8 bases fit TRBD1. This CDR3 comprises 18 residues. Germline V gene lookup returns CDR1 MDHEN and CDR2 SYDVKM. Trimming took 5 bases from V and 4 from J; bases not matched to a gene: 18. The CDR3 loop reads CASSVLPLWTGRSTEAFF. CDR3 coding DNA: TGTGCCAGCAGTGTACTACCGCTCTGGACAGGGCGATCCACTGAAGCTTTCTTT.

This clone has just a few counts. The chain employs TRBV28 and TRBJ2-3, with 13 bases lining up with TRBD2. Germline V gene lookup returns CDR1 MDHEN and CDR2 SYDVKM. Losses at the gene ends were 6 bases for V and 7 bases for J; bases not matched to a gene: 10. The CDR3 has 16 residues. This chain's CDR3 is CASRPATSGRLHTQYF. The CDR3 DNA reads TGTGCCAGCAGGCCAGCGACTAGCGGGAGGTTGCATACGCAGTATTTT.

The chain joins TRBV7-5 to TRBJ2-7; the table's D call, TRBD2, was not checked against the DNA. TRBV7-5 is classified as a pseudogene. This CDR3 contains 16 residues. CDR3 in amino acids: CARSLGGTPNPSEQYF. CDR3 sequence (DNA): TGTGCCAGAAGCTTGGGAGGGACTCCTAACCCCAGCGAGCAGTACTTC.

The chain joins TRBV6-4 to TRBJ1-3; D unclear. From germline, CDR1 is MRHNA and CDR2 SNTAGT. The germline V and J ends were trimmed by 2 bases and 1 base, with 3 bases remaining between them. CDR3 length equals 13 residues. The chain's CDR3 is CASSDQSGNTIYF. CDR3 nucleotide sequence: TGTGCCAGCAGTGACCAGTCTGGAAACACCATATATTTT.

The chain employs TRBV7-8 and TRBJ2-1; D unclear. The CDR3 sequence is 16 residues long. V was trimmed by 2 bases and J by 0 bases, leaving 11 bases between them. Germline V gene sequence: CDR1 SGHVS, CDR2 FQNEAQ. CDR3 bases: TGTGCCAGCAGCTTACTAGTCACCAGCTCCTACAATGAGCAGTTCTTC. Its translation: CASSLLVTSSYNEQFF.

The genes are TRBV19 and TRBJ2-2; TRBD1 agrees at 7 bases. The CDR3 runs 14 residues. Germline CDR1 is LNHDA and CDR2 is SQIVND (reference sequence). With 6 bases clipped from V and 5 bases from J, the junction kept 6 bases outside the gene matches. The CDR3 bases are TGTGCCAGTAGCGGCAGGGGGTATACCGGGGAGCTGTTTTTT. Its translation is CASSGRGYTGELFF.

The chain recombines TRBV21-1 with TRBJ1-3; the D call in the table, TRBD1, was not verified against the DNA. TRBV21-1 is noted as a pseudogene. The CDR3 consists of 16 residues. The DNA of the CDR3 is TGTGCCAGCAGCTACCAGGACAGGGGATCTGGAAACACCATATATTTT. Encoded protein: CASSYQDRGSGNTIYF.

J is TRBJ1-3 and V is TRBV2, with 8 bases matching TRBD1. The germline V gene encodes CDR1 SNHLY and CDR2 FYNNEI. J lost 0 bases, V lost 6 bases, and 4 bases had no gene match. The CDR3 covers 15 residues. CDR3 sequence reads: CASRRDRSSGNTIYF. CDR3 in DNA: TGTGCCAGCAGACGGGACAGGTCCTCTGGAAACACCATATATTTT.

The genes are TRBV9 and TRBJ2-7; 11 bases match TRBD2. J gave up 3 bases and V 4 bases, and 6 bases lay outside the gene matches. Per the germline V gene, CDR1 is SGDLS and CDR2 is YYNGEE. The CDR3 has 15 residues. The CDR3: CASSLELAGVYEQYF. As DNA, the CDR3 is TGTGCCAGCAGCCTTGAACTAGCGGGAGTCTACGAGCAGTACTTC.

V usage is TRBV7-9 and J usage is TRBJ1-2; D possibly corresponds to TRBD1 (5 bases). CDR3 size: 13 residues. Germline V gene lookup returns CDR1 SEHNR and CDR2 FQNEAQ (reference sequence). The ends were cut back, 5 bases at V and 1 base at J, with 8 bases in the middle. CDR3 sequence reads: CASSHDSNYGYTF. CDR3 DNA: TGTGCCAGCAGCCACGACAGTAACTATGGCTACACCTTC.

The chain recombines TRBV15 with TRBJ1-1; D is ambiguous. V was trimmed by 0 bases and J by 0 bases, leaving 8 bases between them. The CDR3 runs to 15 residues. Germline V lookup: CDR1 LNHNV, CDR2 YYDKDF (reference sequence). CDR3 region: CATSRDRHVNTEAFF. The CDR3 nucleotides read TGTGCCACCAGCAGAGACAGGCACGTGAACACTGAAGCTTTCTTT.

V is TRBV4-3 and J is TRBJ2-7, with D unclear. The CDR3 spans 15 residues. Deletions cut 0 bases from V and 0 bases from J, with 9 bases between. Germline V gene data show CDR1 as LGHNA and CDR2 as YSLEER. Here the CDR3 DNA reads TGCGCCAGCAGCCAAGATGAGGCCCGCTCCTACGAGCAGTACTTC. It is translated as CASSQDEARSYEQYF.

The chain links TRBV13 to TRBJ1-2, with D unclear. The CDR3 consists of 13 residues. Trimming removed 1 base at V and 6 bases at J, with 9 bases between. Germline values: CDR1 PRHDT, CDR2 FYEKMQ (reference sequence). CDR3 coding DNA: TGTGCCAGCAGCTTAGTGTCAGACAATGGCTACACCTTC. It codes for CASSLVSDNGYTF.

V usage is TRBV10-2 and J usage is TRBJ1-1; tentative D call: TRBD1 (6 bases). Trimming pared 7 bases from V and 4 bases from J, leaving 10 bases between. CDR1 is WSHSY and CDR2 is SAAADI in the germline V gene. The CDR3 consists of 12 residues. The CDR3 DNA reads as TGCGCCAGCATCAGGGGTTCCACTGAAGCTTTCTTT. As protein: CASIRGSTEAFF.

The genes are TRBV5-1 and TRBJ1-3; 10 bases map to TRBD1. This CDR3 has 15 residues. Germline V CDR1 and CDR2: SGHRS, YFSETQ. Trimming cost V 4 bases and J 1 base; bases outside gene matches: 2. The CDR3 DNA is TGCGCCAGCAGCGCGGGACAGGGGTCTGGAAACACCATATATTTT. Encoded protein: CASSAGQGSGNTIYF.

The chain carries TRBV30 and TRBJ1-3; D remains unclear. V lost 4 bases, J lost 0 bases, and 13 bases lay in between. The CDR3 totals 15 residues. Per the germline V gene, CDR1 is GTSNPN and CDR2 is SVGIG (reference sequence). The CDR3 loop is CAWIKPAVSGNTIYF. The CDR3 DNA reads TGTGCCTGGATTAAACCGGCGGTCTCTGGAAACACCATATATTTT.